This T cell receptor (beta chain) was found in a study of PD-L1 blockade in urothelial cancer. Study at large: Atezolizumab (1,200 mg intravenously every 3 weeks) began in about 2014 for patients. Investigators checked blood 3 weeks (second dose) and 6 weeks after treatment start. General study points: Blood TCR clonality below the median before treatment was a predictor of better survival.

V was trimmed by 7 bases and J by 3 bases, leaving 15 bases between them. This CDR3 contains 14 residues. From germline, CDR1 is SEHNR and CDR2 FQNEAQ (reference sequence). As concerns this clone: As yet, its antigen is unknown.

Data came from immunoSEQ multiplex PCR; TCRdb stores just in-frame clones and leaves some out. The sample includes about 82,000 clones, 82% of them seen just once. The sequence was obtained from a man aged 70-80 years with urothelial cancer. This chain uses TRBV7-9 with TRBJ1-1; D unresolved. The sample in question was PBMCs, obtained around atezolizumab (anti-PD-L1) treatment. CDR3 bases: TGTGCCAGCATCTCTGCGGGCCCGGACACTGAAGCTTTCTTT. Its translation: CASISAGPDTEAFF.